This T cell receptor (beta chain) was profiled in a study of cytomegalovirus exposure and HLA in healthy donors. General observations from the study: A later analysis showed HLA-associated TCR beta chains outstripping equally common others in clonal expansion.

Remarks on this clone: The antigen remains unidentified.

Primers: 60 Vbeta forward and 13 Jbeta reverse. Sequencing used immunoSEQ multiplex PCR; TCRdb keeps in-frame clones, though not all of them. The sample holds about 54,000 clones, 82% seen once. Germline V gene lookup returns CDR1 SGHTS and CDR2 YDEGEE. The V segment lost 6 bases and the J segment 2 bases; nucleotides outside the gene matches: 10. This CDR3 region has 16 residues. This chain connects TRBV5-8 to TRBJ2-3, with TRBD2 matching over 9 bases. The sequence derives from a young woman in good health and CMV-seronegative. What was sequenced was PBMCs. In nucleotides, the CDR3 is TGTGCCAGCACCGTAGGACTAGCGCGATACACAGATACGCAGTATTTT. Its protein product is CASTVGLARYTDTQYF.